This entry is about one T cell receptor (beta chain). This record belongs to a study of immune evolution from preneoplasia to lung adenocarcinoma. Measured with immunoSEQ multiplex PCR; TCRdb has only the in-frame clones, and not every one. The sample has 39,000 or so clones, roughly 80% seen once. The CDR3 consists of 13 residues. From germline, CDR1 is SGDLS and CDR2 YYNGEE. V was clipped by 6 bases and J by 4 bases; unmatched bases: 6. This TCR came from a person between 55 and 69 years old with lung adenocarcinoma. The rearrangement links TRBV9 to TRBJ2-5; the match to TRBD1 covers 7 bases. The sequenced sample was FFPE invasive lung adenocarcinoma tissue. CDR3: CASNTQGIETQYF. In nucleotides, the CDR3 is TGTGCCAGCAACACACAGGGGATAGAGACCCAGTACTTC.